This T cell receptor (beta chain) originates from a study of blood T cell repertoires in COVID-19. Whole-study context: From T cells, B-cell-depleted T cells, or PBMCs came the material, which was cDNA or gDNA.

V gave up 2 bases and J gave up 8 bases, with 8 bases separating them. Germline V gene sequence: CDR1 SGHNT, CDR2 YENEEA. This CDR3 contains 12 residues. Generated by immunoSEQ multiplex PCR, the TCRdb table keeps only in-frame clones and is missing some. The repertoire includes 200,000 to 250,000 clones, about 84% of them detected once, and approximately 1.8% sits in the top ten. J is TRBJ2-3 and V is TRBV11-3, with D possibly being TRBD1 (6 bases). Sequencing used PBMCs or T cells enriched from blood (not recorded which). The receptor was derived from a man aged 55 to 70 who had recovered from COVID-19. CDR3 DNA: TGTGCCAGCAGCTTAAGGGGGACTACGCAGTATTTT. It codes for CASSLRGTTQYF.